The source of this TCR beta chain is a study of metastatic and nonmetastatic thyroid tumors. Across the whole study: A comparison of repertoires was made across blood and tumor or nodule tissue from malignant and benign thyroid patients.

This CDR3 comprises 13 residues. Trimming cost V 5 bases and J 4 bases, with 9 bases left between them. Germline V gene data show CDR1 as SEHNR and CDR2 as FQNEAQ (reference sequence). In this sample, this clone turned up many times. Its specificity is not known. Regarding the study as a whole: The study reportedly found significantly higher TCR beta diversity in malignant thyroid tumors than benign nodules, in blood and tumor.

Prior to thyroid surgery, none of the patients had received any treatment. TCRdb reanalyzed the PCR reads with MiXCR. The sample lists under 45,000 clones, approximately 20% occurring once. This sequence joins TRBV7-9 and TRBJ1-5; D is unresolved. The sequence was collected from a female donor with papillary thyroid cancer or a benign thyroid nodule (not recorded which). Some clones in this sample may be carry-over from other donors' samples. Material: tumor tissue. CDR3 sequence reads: CASSQAGNQPQHF. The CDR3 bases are TGTGCCAGCAGCCAAGCTGGAAATCAGCCCCAGCATTTT.